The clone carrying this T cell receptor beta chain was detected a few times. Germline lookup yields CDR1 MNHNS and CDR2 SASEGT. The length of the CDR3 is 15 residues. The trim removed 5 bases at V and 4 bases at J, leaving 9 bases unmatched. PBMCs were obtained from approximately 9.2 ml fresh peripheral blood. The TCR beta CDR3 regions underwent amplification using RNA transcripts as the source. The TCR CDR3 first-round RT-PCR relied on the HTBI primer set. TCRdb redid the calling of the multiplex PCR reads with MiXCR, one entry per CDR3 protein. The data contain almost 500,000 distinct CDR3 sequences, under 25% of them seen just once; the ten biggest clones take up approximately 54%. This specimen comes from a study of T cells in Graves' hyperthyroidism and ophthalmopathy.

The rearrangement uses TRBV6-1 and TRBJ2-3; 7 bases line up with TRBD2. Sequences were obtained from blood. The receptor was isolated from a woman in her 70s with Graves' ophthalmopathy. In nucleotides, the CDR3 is TGTGCCAGCAGTTTGGGCGGGAGTGGCCCAGATACGCAGTATTTT. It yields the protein CASSLGGSGPDTQYF.